This T cell receptor beta chain was recorded in a study of blood T cell repertoires in COVID-19. Background on the study: Sites across the United States, Italy and Spain contributed samples from acute and convalescent COVID-19. PBMCs, B-cell-depleted T cells, or T cells provided the cDNA or gDNA that made up the material.

Original processing notes: Using reference gene primer amplification, nucleated cell counts were estimated. Repertoires were generated with immunoSEQ multiplex PCR, while TCRdb's copy carries only in-frame clones and drops some. V and J calls and clone size are as listed in that table; D and trimming were resolved from the DNA. The sample lists 100,000 to 150,000 clones; roughly 84% were seen once. This sequence was found in a woman of 80 years or more with acute or convalescent COVID-19. The sequencing sample was made of peripheral blood.

CDR3 nucleotides: TGTGCCAGCAGCCTAGTGAGCGGGGACGGTGGGCTGTTTTTT. This codes for CASSLVSGDGGLFF. This chain links TRBV3-1 (or the pseudogene TRBV3-2) with TRBJ2-2; 7 bases match TRBD2. The ends lost 4 bases at V and 13 bases at J; junction bases unmatched: 12. Per germline, CDR1 LGHDT and CDR2 YNNKEL (reference sequence). The length of the CDR3 is 14 residues.